Listed here is a single T cell receptor beta chain. The CDR3 has 17 residues. This sample was taken from a study of blood T cell repertoires in COVID-19. On the study more broadly: In each case, the material was cDNA or gDNA derived from T cells, B-cell-depleted T cells, or PBMCs.

Per the study methods: Researchers report that nucleated cell counts were estimated from reference gene primer amplification. Method: immunoSEQ multiplex PCR; TCRdb's copy keeps in-frame clones and lacks some. The V and J calls and the clone size are those of that table, but D and trimming were determined from the DNA. The data show over 200,000 clones, with approximately 75% seen just once and about a tenth held by the top ten. Participants were aged roughly 18 to 100 years from approximately 25 US areas. Cohort 3 recovery required two negative PCRs, clearance, or symptom resolution. The chain has TRBV21-1 and TRBJ2-1; TRBD1 is taken as the D call from the table, unchecked against the DNA. TRBV21-1 is flagged as a pseudogene. The sequencing sample was made of PBMCs or T cells enriched from blood (not recorded which). This sequence originates from a man aged 35 to 55 who had recovered from COVID-19. CDR3 in amino acids: CASSTRVGSYSYNEQFF. The CDR3 coding sequence is TGTGCCAGCAGCACCAGGGTGGGGTCTTACTCCTACAATGAGCAGTTCTTC.